This TCR beta chain appears in the sequencing data of a study of response to subunit inactivated influenza vaccine. General study results and limits: That few new T cells are recruited by each seasonal influenza vaccination was the authors' suggestion.

Notes on this clonotype: Its antigen is still unknown.

MiXCR was run by TCRdb on the RT-PCR reads, yielding one entry per CDR3 protein. This sample has a few hundred thousand distinct CDR3 sequences, with 20% to 25% found just once. The sequence was obtained from a man between 50 and 75 years old who received an inactivated influenza vaccine. Sample: PBMCs from blood, taken less than 22 months after vaccination.

CDR3 DNA sequence: TGTGCCAGCAGTGAGGACTTTTTCCTCGAGAGGTACTTC. Protein: CASSEDFFLERYF. J is TRBJ2-7 and V is TRBV6-2 or TRBV6-3; D perhaps matches TRBD2 (5 bases). Deletions cut 5 bases from V and 12 bases from J, with 20 bases between. Germline CDR1 is MNHEY and CDR2 is SVGEGT. CDR3 size: 13 residues.